The entry below gives a single T cell receptor (beta chain) sequence along with its context. The sample comes from a study of blood T cell repertoires in COVID-19. Trimming removed 3 bases from V and 6 bases from J, with 18 bases in between. The CDR3 is made up of 15 amino acids. Per the germline V gene, CDR1 is GTSNPN and CDR2 is SVGIG (reference sequence). Produced via immunoSEQ multiplex PCR; TCRdb's table is partial and in-frame only. Of 350,000 to 400,000 clones listed, 90% to 95% were seen once; the top ten hold roughly 0.9%. This clonotype originated in a woman aged 40 to 50 who had been exposed to COVID-19. The sequenced sample consisted of PBMCs or T cells enriched from blood (not recorded which). This rearrangement joins TRBV30 to TRBJ1-5; D uncertain. The CDR3 DNA sequence: TGTGCCTGGAGGCCACGGGCAGCGGCTAGTCAGCCCCAGCATTTT. It encodes CAWRPRAAASQPQHF. The full variable domain, its missing parts supplied by reference TRBV30 and TRBJ1-5, is SQTIHQWPATLVQPVGSPLSLECTVEGTSNPNLYWYRQAAGRGLQLLFYSVGIGQISSEVPQNLSASRPQDRQFILSSKKLLLSDSGFYLCAWRPRAAASQPQHFGDGTRLSIL.